These 17 T cell receptor beta chains were all obtained from the same sample, sequenced in a study of blood T cell repertoires in COVID-19. TCRdb's copy holds only in-frame clones and misses some; the assay was immunoSEQ multiplex PCR. The sample holds hundreds of thousands of clones; about 90% are singletons and the top ten take around 3%. Sequencing input: PBMCs or T cells enriched from blood (not recorded which). The origin of the receptors is a woman aged 25-40 years who had recovered from COVID-19.

The V gene is TRBV7-6, the J gene TRBJ2-3; D is undetermined. There are 16 residues in the CDR3. CDR1 and CDR2 (germline): SGHVS, FNYEAQ. Trimming cost V 5 bases and J 6 bases, with 21 bases left between them. CDR3 bases: TGTGCCAGCAGCCCGCGGCCTGACTCGAGTTTTGATACGCAGTATTTT. The encoded protein is CASSPRPDSSFDTQYF.

J is TRBJ1-6 and V is TRBV7-2; D perhaps matches TRBD1 (5 bases). Trimming removed 4 bases from V and 10 bases from J, with 17 bases in between. The CDR3 sequence is 15 residues long. Germline V gene data show CDR1 as SGHTA and CDR2 as FQGNSA. The CDR3 loop is CASSYNAGGGSPLHF. CDR3 DNA sequence: TGTGCCAGCAGCTATAACGCGGGCGGGGGGTCACCCCTCCACTTT. Full variable domain (missing parts from reference TRBV7-2 and TRBJ1-6): GAGVSQSPSNKVTEKGKDVELRCDPISGHTALYWYRQSLGQGLEFLIYFQGNSAPDKSGLPSDRFSAERTGGSVSTLTIQRTQQEDSAVYLCASSYNAGGGSPLHFGNGTRLTVT.

This sequence joins TRBV5-1 and TRBJ2-2, with 8 bases aligning to TRBD1. Germline-derived CDR1 and CDR2 are SGHRS and YFSETQ. Trimming cost V 6 bases and J 6 bases; bases outside gene matches: 7. The CDR3 totals 14 residues. The CDR3: CASTPGQVPGELFF. The CDR3 DNA follows: TGCGCCAGCACCCCGGGACAGGTACCCGGGGAGCTGTTTTTT.

The chain couples TRBV28 to TRBJ1-2; a weak D match, TRBD1 (6 bases). Trimming took off 6 bases at V and 6 bases at J, with 17 bases between the two ends. This CDR3 is built from 14 residues. CDR1 and CDR2 (germline): MDHEN, SYDVKM. The chain's CDR3 is CASRDSLTRNGYTF. In DNA, the CDR3 is TGTGCCAGCAGGGACAGCCTAACCCGTAATGGCTACACCTTC.

The chain joins TRBV7-2 to TRBJ1-2, with 7 nucleotides matching TRBD1. The CDR3 runs 14 residues. V shed 4 bases, J shed 1 base, and the junction held 3 bases outside the gene matches. CDR1 and CDR2 (germline): SGHTA, FQGNSA. CDR3 residues: CASSSRQGNYGYTF. CDR3 sequence (DNA): TGTGCCAGCAGCTCCCGACAGGGTAACTATGGCTACACCTTC.

This CDR3 reads CSAGSGKYNEQFF. CDR3 sequence (DNA): TGCAGCGCCGGTAGCGGGAAGTACAATGAGCAGTTCTTC. The rearrangement uses TRBV29-1 and TRBJ2-1; the match to TRBD2 covers 8 bases. The ends lost 7 bases at V and 4 bases at J; junction bases unmatched: 6. The CDR3 runs 13 residues. Germline V lookup: CDR1 SQVTM, CDR2 ANQGSEA.

The count of this clone is one. The CDR3 region is CASSLTGTASGYTF. For the CDR3, the DNA is TGTGCCAGCAGTTTAACGGGGACAGCGTCTGGCTACACCTTC. The J gene is TRBJ1-2, the V gene TRBV27; 7 nucleotides line up with TRBD1. After removal of 2 bases from V and 7 bases from J, the junction contained 7 bases not matched to a gene. This CDR3 has 14 amino acids. Germline V gene data show CDR1 as MNHEY and CDR2 as SMNVEV (reference sequence).

The chain recombines TRBV6-1 with TRBJ2-5; 10 bases are shared with TRBD2. The CDR3 loop spans 15 amino acids. Germline V lookup: CDR1 MNHNS, CDR2 SASEGT. The junction had 6 bases not matched to a gene; V was cut back by 3 bases and J by 5 bases. The CDR3 DNA is TGTGCCAGCAGTGAGTTTAGCGGGAGGAGGGAGACCCAGTACTTC. Translation: CASSEFSGRRETQYF.

Concerning this clone itself: Other DNA sequences in the sample encode the same CDR3. The chain is built from TRBV12-3 or TRBV12-4 and TRBJ1-2; unclear D gene. There are 12 residues in the CDR3. The germline V and J ends were trimmed by 2 bases and 8 bases, with 9 bases remaining between them. The CDR3 coding sequence is TGTGCCAGCAGTTTACCCCCGGGGGGCTACACCTTC. Its translation is CASSLPPGGYTF.

The CDR3 nucleotides are TGCGCCAGCAGCTTCCATATGGAGGGCACCGGGGAGCTGTTTTTT. It is translated as CASSFHMEGTGELFF. The chain couples TRBV5-1 to TRBJ2-2, with D perhaps matching TRBD2 (6 bases). This CDR3 has 15 amino acids. Trimming stripped 2 bases from V and 4 bases from J, with 12 bases between. The V gene's germline CDR1 is SGHRS and CDR2 YFSETQ.

J is TRBJ2-2 and V is TRBV24-1; perhaps TRBD2 as D (6 bases). The germline V and J ends were trimmed by 4 bases and 4 bases, with 12 bases remaining between them. Germline CDR1 is KGHDR and CDR2 is SFDVKD. The CDR3 has 15 amino acids. The CDR3 protein is CATSEEGPPTGELFF. The CDR3 bases are TGTGCCACCAGTGAGGAGGGGCCCCCCACCGGGGAGCTGTTTTTT.

This clone was observed a few times. The chain uses TRBV7-9 and TRBJ2-7, with 13 bases matching TRBD2. Germline V gene data show CDR1 as SEHNR and CDR2 as FQNEAQ (reference sequence). This CDR3 has 15 amino acids. Losses at the gene ends were 6 bases for V and 5 bases for J; bases not matched to a gene: 7. The CDR3 bases are TGTGCCAGCAGTCTCGGGACTAGCGGGATCGACGAGCAGTACTTC. The encoded protein is CASSLGTSGIDEQYF. Variable domain in full (rest from reference TRBV7-9 and TRBJ2-7): DTGVSQNPRHKITKRGQNVTFRCDPISEHNRLYWYRQTLGQGPEFLTYFQNEAQLEKSRLLSDRFSAERPKGSFSTLEIQRTEQGDSAMYLCASSLGTSGIDEQYFGPGTRLTVT.

The V call is TRBV9, the J call TRBJ1-2, with D perhaps TRBD1 (5 bases). CDR3 length equals 14 residues. The V gene's germline CDR1 is SGDLS and CDR2 YYNGEE. V lost 8 bases, J lost 6 bases, and 20 bases lay in between. In DNA form, the CDR3 reads TGTGCCAGTTGGGGGGAGGGTTCAAACGATGGCTACACCTTC. It translates to CASWGEGSNDGYTF.

The genes are TRBV5-1 and TRBJ2-3; 10 bases are a match to TRBD1. V was clipped by 3 bases and J by 4 bases; unmatched bases: 11. Germline V lookup: CDR1 SGHRS, CDR2 YFSETQ. The CDR3 has 17 amino acids. The CDR3 bases are TGCGCCAGCAGCTCGTTTACCGGGACAGGGGTCCCAGATACGCAGTATTTT. It yields the protein CASSSFTGTGVPDTQYF.

The genes are TRBV6-5 and TRBJ2-2; the match to TRBD1 covers 8 bases. The CDR3 totals 13 residues. Germline values: CDR1 MNHEY, CDR2 SVGAGI. Trimming cost V 9 bases and J 7 bases; bases outside gene matches: 7. The CDR3 sequence: CASGQGANGELFF. CDR3 nucleotides: TGTGCCAGTGGGCAGGGGGCGAACGGGGAGCTGTTTTTT.

The J gene is TRBJ2-5, the V gene TRBV5-4; TRBD2 matches 7 bases. J was trimmed by 0 bases and V by 10 bases; bases with no gene match: 12. The CDR3 has 15 amino acids. The germline CDR1 and CDR2 sequences are SGHNT and YYREEE (reference sequence). The CDR3 sequence is CAFGKGGGYQETQYF. The CDR3 DNA sequence: TGTGCCTTCGGGAAGGGCGGGGGATACCAAGAGACCCAGTACTTC.

Comments on this clone: In the same sample, other DNA sequences code for this CDR3. V gene TRBV9 combines with J gene TRBJ1-2, with D unclear. Trimming shortened V by 4 bases and J by 3 bases, and 4 bases separated the two germline ends. The length of the CDR3 is 11 residues. Germline V gene data show CDR1 as SGDLS and CDR2 as YYNGEE. CDR3 DNA sequence: TGTGCCAGCAGCTCGTACTATGGCTACACCTTC. Amino acids: CASSSYYGYTF.